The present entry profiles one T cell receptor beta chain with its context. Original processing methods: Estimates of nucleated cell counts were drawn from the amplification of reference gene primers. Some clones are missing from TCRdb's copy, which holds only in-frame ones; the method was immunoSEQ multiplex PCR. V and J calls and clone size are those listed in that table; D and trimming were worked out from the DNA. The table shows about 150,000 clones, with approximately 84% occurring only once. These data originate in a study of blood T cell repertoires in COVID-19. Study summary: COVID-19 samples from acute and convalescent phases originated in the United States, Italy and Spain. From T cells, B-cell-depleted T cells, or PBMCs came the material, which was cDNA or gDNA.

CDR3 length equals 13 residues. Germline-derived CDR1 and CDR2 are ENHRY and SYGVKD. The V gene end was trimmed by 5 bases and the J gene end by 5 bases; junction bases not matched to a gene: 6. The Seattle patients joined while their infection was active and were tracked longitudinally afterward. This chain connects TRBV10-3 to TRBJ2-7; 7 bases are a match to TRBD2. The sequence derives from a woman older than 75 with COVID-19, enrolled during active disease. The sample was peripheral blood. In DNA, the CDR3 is TGTGCCATCAGTACCAGGGAGGGTAACGAGCAGTACTTC. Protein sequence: CAISTREGNEQYF.